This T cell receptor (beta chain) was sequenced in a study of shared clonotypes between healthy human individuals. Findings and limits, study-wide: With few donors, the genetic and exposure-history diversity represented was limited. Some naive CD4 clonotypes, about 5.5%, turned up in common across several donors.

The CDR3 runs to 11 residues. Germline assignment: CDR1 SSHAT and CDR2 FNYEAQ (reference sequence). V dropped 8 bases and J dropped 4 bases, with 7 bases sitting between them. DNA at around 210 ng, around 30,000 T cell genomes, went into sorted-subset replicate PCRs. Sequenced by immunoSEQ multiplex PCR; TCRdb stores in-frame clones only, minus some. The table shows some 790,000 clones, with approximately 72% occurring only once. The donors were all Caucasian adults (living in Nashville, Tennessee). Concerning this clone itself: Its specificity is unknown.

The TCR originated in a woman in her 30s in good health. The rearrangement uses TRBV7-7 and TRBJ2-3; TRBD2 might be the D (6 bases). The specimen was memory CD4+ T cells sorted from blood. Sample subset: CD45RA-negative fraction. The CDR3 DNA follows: TGTGCCAGCGCGGGACCAGATACGCAGTATTTT. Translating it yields CASAGPDTQYF. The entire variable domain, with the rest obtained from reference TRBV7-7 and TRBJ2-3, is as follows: GAGVSQSPRYKVTKRGQDVTLRCDPISSHATLYWYQQALGQGPEFLTYFNYEAQPDKSGLPSDRFSAERPEGSISTLTIQRTEQRDSAMYRCASAGPDTQYFGPGTRLTVL.